This T cell receptor (beta chain) was obtained from a study of Tregs in tolerant kidney transplant recipients. The table came from immunoSEQ multiplex PCR; TCRdb's copy has only in-frame clones and leaves some out. The sample has 2,600 or so clones; about two fifths are singletons. Turning to this clone: What it binds is not known.

Sequenced: Tregs from blood cultured with allogeneic cells. The sequence came from a human donor in good health.

Written as DNA, the CDR3 is TGTGCCAGCAGTAGGGAGTCTAACTATGGCTACACCTTC. Encoded protein: CASSRESNYGYTF. The V gene is TRBV4-2, the J gene TRBJ1-2; no firm D call. The V gene lost 6 bases and the J gene lost 0 bases, with 8 bases spanning the gap. This CDR3 has 13 amino acids. Germline CDR1 LGHNA, CDR2 YNFKEQ.